The TCR beta chain described here comes from a study of cytomegalovirus exposure and HLA in healthy donors. This clone was counted once. The CDR3 loop spans 14 amino acids. Germline V gene sequence: CDR1 SGHNT, CDR2 YYREEE (reference sequence). V lost 0 bases, J lost 8 bases, and 14 bases lay in between. PCR primers comprised 60 Vbeta and 13 Jbeta primers. Sequencing was performed with immunoSEQ multiplex PCR; in TCRdb, only in-frame clones are kept and a portion is missing. There are 110,000 or so clones in the sample; approximately 80% occur only once, and 2% to 3% lies in the top ten. Material: PBMCs. V and J are TRBV5-4 and TRBJ1-2, with D hard to call. This clonotype originated in a female donor in good health and CMV-seronegative. CDR3: CASSLARDRRGYTF. The CDR3 DNA sequence: TGTGCCAGCAGCTTGGCCCGGGATCGACGAGGCTACACCTTC.